Below are 5 T cell receptor beta chains sequenced from a single sample in a study of molecular identifiers for immune sequencing clone quantification. TCRdb redid the calling of the PCR reads with MiXCR, one entry per CDR3 protein. The sample holds some 93,000 distinct CDR3 sequences, around a fifth seen once. The sequencing sample was made of naive CD8+ T cells from blood, with Jurkat cell RNA spiked in. Subset in this sample: FACS-sorted CD8+CD4-CCR7+CD45RA+ naive T cells. Every receptor here comes from a human donor in good health. Some libraries in this study had Jurkat cell RNA spiked in.

This clonotype was recorded at least ten times. The V and J genes are TRBV28 and TRBJ2-5; 9 bases match TRBD2. This CDR3 has 15 amino acids. In germline, CDR1 is MDHEN, CDR2 SYDVKM. After removal of 5 bases from V and 6 bases from J, the junction contained 10 bases not matched to a gene. CDR3 DNA sequence: TGTGCCAGCAGTACAGCGGGAGGCCGGACGAAGACCCAGTACTTC. It specifies CASSTAGGRTKTQYF.

A few counts support this clonotype. The germline gene is not matched at one end of the junction; a read error may be the cause. The chain uses TRBV6-6 and TRBJ1-4, with D perhaps matching TRBD1 (5 bases). There are 14 residues in the CDR3. Germline-derived CDR1 and CDR2 are MNHNY and SVGAGI (reference sequence). The CDR3 loop is CTSSYVGRYEKLFF. The CDR3 DNA reads TGTACCAGCAGTTACGTGGGGCGGTATGAAAAACTGTTTTTT.

This clonotype was observed at least ten times. The chain is built from TRBV27 and TRBJ2-3; D not resolved. Per germline, CDR1 MNHEY and CDR2 SMNVEV (reference sequence). This CDR3 is built from 15 residues. Trimming took off 2 bases at V and 2 bases at J, with 11 bases between the two ends. CDR3 loop: CASSLAGPFTDTQYF. The CDR3 nucleotides are TGTGCCAGCAGTTTAGCAGGACCCTTCACAGATACGCAGTATTTT.

This clonotype appeared a few times. The chain is built from TRBV6-5 and TRBJ1-2, with 7 nucleotides matching TRBD1. The germline gives CDR1 MNHEY, CDR2 SVGAGI. With V trimmed by 0 bases and J by 2 bases, 9 bases remained unmatched. The CDR3 covers 17 residues. CDR3 nucleotide sequence: TGTGCCAGCAGTTACTCACGGTCAGGGGGAGGCAACTATGGCTACACCTTC. This translates into CASSYSRSGGGNYGYTF.

In this sample, this clonotype turned up many times. The chain employs TRBV7-9 and TRBJ2-5; D not certain. The CDR3 has 14 residues. Looked up from germline, CDR1 is SEHNR and CDR2 is FQNEAQ (reference sequence). Trimming pared 4 bases from V and 5 bases from J, leaving 14 bases between. The CDR3 protein is CASSSVTSYETQYF. The CDR3 region has the DNA TGTGCCAGCAGCTCAGTGACCAGTTACGAGACCCAGTACTTC.